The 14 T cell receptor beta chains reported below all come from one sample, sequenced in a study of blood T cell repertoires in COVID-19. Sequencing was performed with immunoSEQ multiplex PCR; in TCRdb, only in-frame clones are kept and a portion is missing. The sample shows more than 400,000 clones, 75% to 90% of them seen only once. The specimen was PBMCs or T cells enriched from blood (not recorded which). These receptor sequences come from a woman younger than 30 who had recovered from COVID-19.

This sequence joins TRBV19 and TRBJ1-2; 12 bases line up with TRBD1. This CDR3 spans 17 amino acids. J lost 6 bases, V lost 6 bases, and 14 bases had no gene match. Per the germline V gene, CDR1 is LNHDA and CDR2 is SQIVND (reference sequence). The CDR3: CASSASGQGATVDGYTF. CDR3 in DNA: TGTGCCAGTAGCGCGTCGGGACAGGGGGCGACCGTGGATGGCTACACCTTC.

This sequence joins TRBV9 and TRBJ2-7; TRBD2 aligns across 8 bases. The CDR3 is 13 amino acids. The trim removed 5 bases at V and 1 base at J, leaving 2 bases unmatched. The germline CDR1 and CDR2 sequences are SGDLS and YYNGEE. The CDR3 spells CASSTSGSYEQYF. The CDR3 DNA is TGTGCCAGCAGTACTAGCGGATCCTACGAGCAGTACTTC.

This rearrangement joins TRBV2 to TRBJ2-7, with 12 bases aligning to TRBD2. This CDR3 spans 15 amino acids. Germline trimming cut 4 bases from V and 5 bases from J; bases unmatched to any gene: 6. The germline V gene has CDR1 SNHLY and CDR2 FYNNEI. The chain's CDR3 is CASSAPSGGGNEQYF. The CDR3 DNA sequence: TGTGCCAGCAGTGCCCCTAGCGGGGGGGGGAACGAGCAGTACTTC.

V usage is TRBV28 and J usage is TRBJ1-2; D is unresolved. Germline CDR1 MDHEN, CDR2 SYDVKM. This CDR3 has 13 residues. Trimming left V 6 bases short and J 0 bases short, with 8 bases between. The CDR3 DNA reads TGTGCCAGCAGCTACCGATCTAACTATGGCTACACCTTC. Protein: CASSYRSNYGYTF.

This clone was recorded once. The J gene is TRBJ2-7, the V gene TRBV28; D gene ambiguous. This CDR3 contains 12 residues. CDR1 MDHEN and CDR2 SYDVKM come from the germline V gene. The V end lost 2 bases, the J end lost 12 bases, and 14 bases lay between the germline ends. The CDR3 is CASSLAADRLYF. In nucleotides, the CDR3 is TGTGCCAGCAGTTTAGCGGCAGATCGACTGTACTTC.

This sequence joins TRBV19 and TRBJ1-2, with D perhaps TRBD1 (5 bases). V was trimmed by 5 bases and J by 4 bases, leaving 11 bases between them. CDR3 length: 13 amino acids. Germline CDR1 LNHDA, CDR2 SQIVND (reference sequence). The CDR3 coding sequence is TGTGCCAGTAGTCCGACAGATATCTATGGCTACACCTTC. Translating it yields CASSPTDIYGYTF. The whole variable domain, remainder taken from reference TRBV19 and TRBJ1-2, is DGGITQSPKYLFRKEGQNVTLSCEQNLNHDAMYWYRQDPGQGLRLIYYSQIVNDFQKGDIAEGYSVSREKKESFPLTVTSAQKNPTAFYLCASSPTDIYGYTFGSGTRLTVV.

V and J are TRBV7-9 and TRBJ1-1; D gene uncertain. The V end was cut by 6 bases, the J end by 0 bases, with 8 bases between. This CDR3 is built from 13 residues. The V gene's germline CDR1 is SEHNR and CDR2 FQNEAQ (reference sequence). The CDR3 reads CASRGGLNTEAFF. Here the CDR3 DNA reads TGTGCCAGCAGGGGAGGGCTGAACACTGAAGCTTTCTTT.

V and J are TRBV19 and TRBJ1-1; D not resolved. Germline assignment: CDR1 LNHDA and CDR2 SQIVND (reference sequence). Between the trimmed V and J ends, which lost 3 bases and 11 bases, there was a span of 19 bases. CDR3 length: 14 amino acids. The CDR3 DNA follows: TGTGCCAGTAGTATCCTTCTGGACTCCGCGGCGGCTTTCTTT. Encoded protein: CASSILLDSAAAFF.

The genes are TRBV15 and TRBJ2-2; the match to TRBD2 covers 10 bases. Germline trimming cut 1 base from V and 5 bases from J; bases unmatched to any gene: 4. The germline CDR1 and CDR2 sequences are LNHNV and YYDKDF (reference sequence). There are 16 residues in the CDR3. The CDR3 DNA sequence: TGTGCCACCAGCAGAGTAAGGACTAGCGGAACCGGGGAGCTGTTTTTT. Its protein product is CATSRVRTSGTGELFF.

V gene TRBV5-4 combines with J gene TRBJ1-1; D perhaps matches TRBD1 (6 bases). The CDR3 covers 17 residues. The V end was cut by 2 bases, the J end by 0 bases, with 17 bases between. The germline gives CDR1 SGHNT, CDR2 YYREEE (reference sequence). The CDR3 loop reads CASSFTTGTFMNTEAFF. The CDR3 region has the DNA TGTGCCAGCAGCTTCACCACAGGGACGTTCATGAACACTGAAGCTTTCTTT.

CDR3: CASSWRASYSNQPQHF. Here the CDR3 DNA reads TGTGCCAGCAGCTGGAGAGCGTCGTATAGCAATCAGCCCCAGCATTTT. The genes are TRBV21-1 and TRBJ1-5. TRBV21-1 is an annotated pseudogene. The CDR3 sequence is 16 residues long.

CDR3 sequence reads: CASSLYKEDYGYTF. DNA for the CDR3: TGTGCCAGCAGTTTATACAAAGAGGACTATGGCTACACCTTC. This rearrangement joins TRBV28 to TRBJ1-2; D remains unclear. The germline V and J ends were trimmed by 1 base and 3 bases, with 9 bases remaining between them. Germline CDR1 reads MDHEN; CDR2 reads SYDVKM. This CDR3 region has 14 residues.

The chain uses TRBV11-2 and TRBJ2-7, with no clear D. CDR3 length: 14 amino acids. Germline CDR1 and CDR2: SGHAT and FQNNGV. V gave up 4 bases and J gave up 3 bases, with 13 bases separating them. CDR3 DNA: TGTGCCAGCAGCTCAGGCCCAGTCGGCTACGAGCAGTACTTC. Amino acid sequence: CASSSGPVGYEQYF.

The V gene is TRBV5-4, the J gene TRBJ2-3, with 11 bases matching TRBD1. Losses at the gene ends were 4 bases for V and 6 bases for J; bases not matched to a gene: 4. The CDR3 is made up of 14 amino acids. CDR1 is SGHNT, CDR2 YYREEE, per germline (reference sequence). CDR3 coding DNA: TGTGCCAGCAGCCGTGGGGACAGGGGGGATACGCAGTATTTT. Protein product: CASSRGDRGDTQYF. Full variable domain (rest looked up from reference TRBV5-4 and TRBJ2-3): ETGVTQSPTHLIKTRGQQVTLRCSSQSGHNTVSWYQQALGQGPQFIFQYYREEENGRGNFPPRFSGLQFPNYSSELNVNALELDDSALYLCASSRGDRGDTQYFGPGTRLTVL.